A single sample is the source of the 6 T cell receptor beta chains below, sequenced in a study of early T cells in non-severe SARS-CoV-2 infection. TCRdb re-called the 5' RACE reads through MiXCR, storing one row per CDR3 protein. Here the sample spans approximately 57,000 distinct CDR3 sequences, 9.5% to 15% being singletons. Specimen: whole blood. Receptor source: an adult who was a healthcare worker with PCR-confirmed SARS-CoV-2 infection or an uninfected control (not recorded which).

The chain links TRBV7-9 to TRBJ2-1, with D possibly TRBD2 on 7 matching bases. CDR3 size: 16 residues. The V and J ends lost 1 base and 3 bases respectively, with 13 bases between them. CDR1 is SEHNR, CDR2 FQNEAQ, per germline (reference sequence). CDR3 DNA sequence: TGTGCCAGCAGCTTAGAGGCGGGGGCCATCTACAATGAGCAGTTCTTC. Translated: CASSLEAGAIYNEQFF.

This clonotype was counted ten times or more. This chain joins TRBV5-1 and TRBJ2-7; D perhaps matches TRBD2 (5 bases). With 3 bases removed from V and 0 bases from J, the gap between germline ends came to 13 bases. Germline loops: CDR1 SGHRS, CDR2 YFSETQ. This CDR3 comprises 15 residues. CDR3 coding DNA: TGCGCCAGCAGCTGGGAGCCCGACTCCTCCTACGAGCAGTACTTC. It yields the protein CASSWEPDSSYEQYF.

This clonotype was detected many times. The V call is TRBV4-3, the J call TRBJ2-7; TRBD1 is a possible D gene (5 bases). CDR1 is LGHNA and CDR2 is YSLEER in the germline V gene. V was shortened by 2 bases and J by 1 base, with 12 bases between the two germline ends. The CDR3 contains 15 residues. This chain's CDR3 is CASSQITGSSYEQYF. CDR3 coding DNA: TGCGCCAGCAGCCAAATAACAGGTTCTTCCTACGAGCAGTACTTC.

This clonotype was picked up a small number of times. The chain combines TRBV20-1 with TRBJ2-5, with TRBD2 as a possible D gene (5 bases). Germline loops: CDR1 DFQATT, CDR2 SNEGSKA (reference sequence). The CDR3 extends over 15 amino acids. Trimming cost V 3 bases and J 4 bases, with 18 bases left between them. The CDR3 DNA follows: TGCAGTGCTAGTTCGGCGGTCGGAGGAGGAGAGACCCAGTACTTC. Translated: CSASSAVGGGETQYF.

This clonotype was observed many times. The chain carries TRBV11-2 and TRBJ2-1; 7 bases line up with TRBD2. The CDR3 covers 13 residues. Looked up from germline, CDR1 is SGHAT and CDR2 is FQNNGV. The ends lost 5 bases at V and 3 bases at J; junction bases unmatched: 1. The CDR3 DNA sequence: TGTGCCAGCAGCCTAGCGGACTACAATGAGCAGTTCTTC. Its protein is CASSLADYNEQFF.

Concerning this clonotype itself: An end of the junction differs from the germline gene, which may be a read error. The genes are TRBV20-1 and TRBJ1-6, with 8 bases matching TRBD1. Germline CDR1 DFQATT, CDR2 SNEGSKA (reference sequence). This CDR3 spans 13 amino acids. The CDR3 region is CCAGQGNNSPLHF. CDR3 sequence (DNA): TGCTGTGCTGGACAGGGTAATAATTCACCCCTCCACTTT.